A selection of T cell receptor beta chains follows, all from one sample in a study of identical twins. TCRdb independently ran MiXCR on the 5' RACE reads; one entry per CDR3 protein. This table has some 1,700,000 distinct CDR3 sequences, roughly 35% appearing once. The sample comprised cord blood. These receptors all stem from a newborn girl in good health. CDR3s include the opening cysteine and the closing phenylalanine or tryptophan. The D gene is left open where the match is weak. Clone size is not always given. Where it is, it says once, few, many or a class for expanded clones.

V	size	J	D	DNA	CDR3
TRBV7-6	NA	TRBJ1-6	NA	TGTGCCAGCAGCTTAGCTGAGGGGCGACCCCTCCACTTT	CASSLAEGRPLHF
TRBV5-6	few	TRBJ2-5	NA	TGTGCCAGCAGCTTACCGGGGCCTCCCGGGCAGTACTTC	CASSLPGPPGQYF
TRBV12-3/TRBV12-4	few	TRBJ2-7	TRBD2	TGTGCCAGCAGTTGGCGTAATCTAGGGACTAGCGGGACGGTCTACGAGCAGTACTTC	CASSWRNLGTSGTVYEQYF
TRBV2	NA	TRBJ2-1	TRBD2	TGTGCCAGCACCTCCCAAATGGCTAGCGGGGGTCGACTTAATGAGCAGTTCTTC	CASTSQMASGGRLNEQFF
TRBV6-1	NA	TRBJ1-1	TRBD1	TGTGCCAACCAACAAACAGGGGAGGCTGAAGCTTTCTTT	CANQQTGEAEAFF
TRBV4-1	few	TRBJ2-1	TRBD2	TGCGCCAGCAGCCAACCGGGACTAGTGAACAATGAGCAGTTCTTC	CASSQPGLVNNEQFF
TRBV6-6	NA	TRBJ1-6	TRBD1	TGTGCCAGCAGTTACCGGGACAGGGGCACCTATAATTCACCCCTCCACTTT	CASSYRDRGTYNSPLHF
TRBV20-1	NA	TRBJ2-4	NA	TGCAGTGCTAGCGGGGGCGGGGGAAACATTCAGTACTTC	CSASGGGGNIQYF
TRBV9	few	TRBJ2-3	NA	TGTGCCAGCAGCCCATACACCGAGGATACGCAGTATTTT	CASSPYTEDTQYF
TRBV20-1	NA	TRBJ2-7	TRBD2	TGCAGTGCTCCCAGACTAGCGGGGACCCACTACGAGCAGTACTTC	CSAPRLAGTHYEQYF
TRBV12-3/TRBV12-4	many	TRBJ2-4	NA	TGTGCCACCTATACCGAAAGGGGCATTCAGTACTTC	CATYTERGIQYF
TRBV18	NA	TRBJ1-2	NA	TGTGCCAGCTCACCGACAGCCTCCTATGGCTACACCTTC	CASSPTASYGYTF
TRBV12-3/TRBV12-4	few	TRBJ2-7	TRBD1	TGTGCCAGCATCCAAACCGGGACAGGGGGCTACGAGCAGTACTTC	CASIQTGTGGYEQYF
TRBV4-2	few	TRBJ2-5	TRBD2	TGTGCCAGCAGCCAAGTTGGGACTAGCAAGGCGCAAGAGACCCAGTACTTC	CASSQVGTSKAQETQYF
TRBV12-3/TRBV12-4	NA	TRBJ2-7	NA	TGTGCCAGCAGTTTAAGTTTTAGGCGGACCTACGAGCAGTACTTC	CASSLSFRRTYEQYF
TRBV7-2	few	TRBJ1-2	TRBD1	TGTGCCAGCAGCCCGGACAGGGAAGACTATGGCTACACCTTC	CASSPDREDYGYTF
TRBV20-1	NA	TRBJ1-2	TRBD1	TGCAGTGCTAGAGCCGTAGACAGGGGGCAGGGCTACACCTTC	CSARAVDRGQGYTF
TRBV15	NA	TRBJ2-1	TRBD2	TGTGCCACCAGCAGAGAATTAGCGGGGGTTTACAATGGGCAGTTCTTC	CATSRELAGVYNGQFF
TRBV7-2	many	TRBJ2-4	NA	TGTGCCAGCAGCTTAGACCCTAATTCAAGGATTCAGTACTTC	CASSLDPNSRIQYF
TRBV6-5	NA	TRBJ2-1	TRBD2	TGTGCCAGCAGTTACTACTCGAGTAGCGGGGGGGCAGTATCCTACAATGAGCAGTTCTTC	CASSYYSSSGGAVSYNEQFF
TRBV4-2	few	TRBJ2-3	TRBD2	TGTGCCAGCAGCCAACGACTAGCGGGGGGCACTAGCACAGATACGCAGTATTTT	CASSQRLAGGTSTDTQYF
TRBV20-1	NA	TRBJ2-1	TRBD2	TGCAGTGCTAGGGCTCTAGCGGGGTTCTCCTACGATGAGCAGTTCTTC	CSARALAGFSYDEQFF
TRBV7-2	many	TRBJ2-1	NA	TGTGCCAGCAGCTTGGGGTCAGGCAATGAGCAGTTCTTC	CASSLGSGNEQFF
TRBV20-1	few	TRBJ1-4	TRBD1	TGCAGTGCTGCCGGGACAGCTAATGAAAAACTGTTTTTT	CSAAGTANEKLFF
TRBV3-1	NA	TRBJ2-1	TRBD2	TGTGCCAGCAGCCGGACTAGGGTGGAGCAGTTCTTC	CASSRTRVEQFF
TRBV4-2	few	TRBJ2-2	NA	TGTGCCAGCAGCCAAGACCGAGAATACGGGGAGCTGTTTTTT	CASSQDREYGELFF
TRBV5-6	NA	TRBJ1-2	TRBD1	TGTGCCAGCATCATGATAACAGGGGGCCGTGGCTACACCTTC	CASIMITGGRGYTF
TRBV20-1	NA	TRBJ2-3	NA	TGCAGTGCTAGAGATTGGCCCCCTGGCCGCACAGATACGCAGTATTTT	CSARDWPPGRTDTQYF